The present TCR beta chain was sequenced within a study of blood T cell repertoires in COVID-19. In the study overall: Acute and convalescent COVID-19 samples came from the United States, Italy and Spain. From T cells, B-cell-depleted T cells, or PBMCs came the material, which was cDNA or gDNA.

Germline CDR1 reads LNHNV; CDR2 reads YYDKDF (reference sequence). The V gene end was trimmed by 6 bases and the J gene end by 5 bases; junction bases not matched to a gene: 5. CDR3 length equals 15 residues. In the authors' methods: Reference gene primer amplification gave estimated nucleated cell counts. Libraries were prepared by immunoSEQ multiplex PCR; TCRdb keeps only in-frame clonotypes and omits some of them. V and J calls and clone size follow that table, whereas D and trimming were derived from the DNA. This table holds about 250,000 clones, around 86% found once. V is TRBV15 and J is TRBJ2-3, with TRBD2 matching over 13 bases. The sample comprised peripheral blood. The receptor was isolated from a woman aged 25 to 39 with active or convalescent COVID-19. In nucleotides, the CDR3 is TGTGCCACCAGACGACTAGCGGGGGGAGGAGATACGCAGTATTTT. This sequence encodes CATRRLAGGGDTQYF.